This T cell receptor beta chain was sequenced in a study of early T cells in non-severe SARS-CoV-2 infection (dated by TCRdb to the early 2020s). Turning to the overall study: TCR sequencing used bulk RNA from unsorted whole blood, so alpha and beta chains could not be paired.

Set within a cohort of healthcare workers in London, UK, this nested case-control study involved weekly PCR testing of nasopharyngeal swabs along with blood sampling. Between 23 and 31 March 2020, the week of the UK lockdown, healthcare workers were enrolled and then followed up weekly for as long as 16 weeks. What the study reported, not specific to this receptor: VDJdb matching was skewed toward anti-spike CD8 responses, so virus-specific expansions were likely underestimated and private and CD4 specificities were missed.

V loses 3 bases of germline sequence and J loses 7 bases, and the interval between the two ends is 17 bases. CDR1 and CDR2 are drawn from the germline V gene: MRHNA, SNTAGT. From cysteine to phenylalanine, the CDR3 is 15 amino acids long. This entry keeps only the CDR3 DNA: 45 bases, framed from base 1. The sample holds a few counts of this clonotype. It lacks a known antigen. No quality values exist for individual bases; no much larger clone is one base distant. The protocol used for the library was 5' RACE. Sequencing was carried out with a NextSeq 500. To correct for sequencing error and PCR bias, the TCR library protocol tagged individual cDNA molecules with unique molecular identifiers. Both TCR alpha and beta chains were sequenced, and tight co-correlation was observed between alpha and beta sequence abundances in each sample. From the authors' description of their analysis: Decombinator V4 was used to annotate the V gene, J gene and CDR3 of the TCR sequences. TCRs were defined as expanded if a significant change between any two time points was detected under a Poisson model with p below 0.0001. TCR abundances were normalised to the total number of TCRs sequenced per sample and were expressed as counts per million. TRAV1-2 paired with TRAJ12, TRAJ20 or TRAJ33 defined MAIT TCRs, while TRAV10 paired with TRAJ18 defined iNKT TCRs. A search of VDJdb, accessed on 1 November 2021, was run for TCRs annotated to CMV, EBV and SARS-CoV-2, with TCRs annotated for multiple antigens excluded. Starting from the raw public reads, TCRdb applied fastp trimming at Q25, assembled clones with MiXCR and retained in-frame beta chains. Entries are consolidated by CDR3 protein sequence, retaining the most common genes and DNA. The V and J calls were determined by TCRdb, not by the authors. This sample has approximately 38,000 distinct CDR3 sequences in its table, and 4.7% of those were observed once. Around 5% of the sample comes from the top ten.

The sequenced sample was whole blood. The clonotype originates from an adult who was a healthcare worker with PCR-confirmed SARS-CoV-2 infection or an uninfected control (not recorded which). The chain was built from TRBV6-4 and TRBJ2-3; the D gene cannot be resolved beyond TRBD1 or TRBD2, each matching 5 bases. This receptor has the CDR3 CASSESEGPQYTQYF. The sequence in DNA is TGTGCCAGCAGTGAAAGTGAGGGGCCCCAGTATACGCAGTATTTT.